The 15 T cell receptor beta chains below were found in one sample sequenced in a study of blood T cell repertoires in COVID-19. Data came from immunoSEQ multiplex PCR; TCRdb stores just in-frame clones and leaves some out. The sample records about 180,000 clones, approximately 80% being singletons. The sample taken for sequencing was PBMCs or T cells enriched from blood (not recorded which). The receptors shown here come from a man aged 55 to 70 who had been exposed to COVID-19.

This sequence joins TRBV5-1 and TRBJ2-6, with D unclear. The CDR3 extends over 15 amino acids. CDR1 and CDR2 from the germline V gene are SGHRS and YFSETQ. V gave up 0 bases and J gave up 2 bases, with 6 bases separating them. The CDR3 reads CASSLAQAGANVLTF. The DNA of the CDR3 is TGCGCCAGCAGCTTGGCTCAGGCTGGGGCCAACGTCCTGACTTTC.

This clone was found a few times. The chain is built from TRBV11-2 and TRBJ1-6; tentatively, D is TRBD1 (5 bases). Germline V gene sequence: CDR1 SGHAT, CDR2 FQNNGV. The CDR3 length is 14 residues. The V and J ends lost 1 base and 12 bases respectively, with 13 bases between them. This CDR3 is CASSLGGAPQPLHF. CDR3 bases: TGTGCCAGCAGCTTAGGCGGGGCCCCACAACCCCTCCACTTT.

The chain recombines TRBV27 with TRBJ2-7; D is possibly TRBD2 (5 bases). This CDR3 is built from 17 residues. Germline assignment: CDR1 MNHEY and CDR2 SMNVEV (reference sequence). The V and J ends lost 5 bases and 6 bases respectively, with 26 bases between them. This CDR3 is CASSPSGPSGAFSEQYF. Here the CDR3 DNA reads TGTGCCAGCAGTCCCTCGGGCCCCAGCGGCGCCTTTTCCGAGCAGTACTTC.

The rearrangement uses TRBV7-9 and TRBJ2-7, with a weak D call TRBD1 (7 bases). CDR3 length: 12 amino acids. Trimming cost V 5 bases and J 6 bases, with 11 bases left between them. The germline V gene encodes CDR1 SEHNR and CDR2 FQNEAQ (reference sequence). CDR3 DNA: TGTGCCAGCAGCCCTCAGGGGGGCGAGCAGTACTTC. This translates into CASSPQGGEQYF.

The chain links TRBV19 to TRBJ2-2, with TRBD1 identical over 8 bases. The CDR3 length is 15 residues. Trimming removed 1 base from V and 7 bases from J; junction bases left unmatched: 5. Looked up from germline, CDR1 is LNHDA and CDR2 is SQIVND (reference sequence). The chain's CDR3 is CASSIADRAGGELFF. The CDR3 coding sequence is TGTGCCAGTAGTATAGCGGACAGGGCCGGCGGGGAGCTGTTTTTT.

J is TRBJ1-4 and V is TRBV7-9; TRBD1 aligns across 7 bases. The J segment lost 7 bases and the V segment lost 6 bases, leaving 14 bases of the junction unmatched. Germline V gene lookup returns CDR1 SEHNR and CDR2 FQNEAQ (reference sequence). CDR3 length: 16 amino acids. CDR3 nucleotide sequence: TGTGCCAGCAGTGGCCCGATACAGGGGTTTAGTGAAAAACTGTTTTTT. It is translated as CASSGPIQGFSEKLFF.

J is TRBJ2-1 and V is TRBV10-2; TRBD2 aligns across 9 bases. The CDR3 is 13 amino acids. Per the germline V gene, CDR1 is WSHSY and CDR2 is SAAADI. V was clipped by 7 bases and J by 9 bases; unmatched bases: 7. The CDR3 coding sequence is TGCGCCAGCATGGAGGCGGGAGGGGGTGAGCAGTTCTTC. Translated: CASMEAGGGEQFF.

In its sample, this clone was seen a few times. V and J are TRBV24-1 and TRBJ2-7; D perhaps matches TRBD1 (6 bases). CDR1 is KGHDR and CDR2 is SFDVKD in the germline V gene. V shed 4 bases and J shed 4 bases, with 10 bases lying between them. The CDR3 runs to 13 residues. The CDR3 sequence: CATSDSDRYEQYF. The CDR3 nucleotides are TGTGCCACCAGTGACTCTGACAGGTACGAGCAGTACTTC.

The V and J genes are TRBV7-9 and TRBJ2-4; 11 bases fit TRBD1. CDR1 SEHNR and CDR2 FQNEAQ come from the germline V gene (reference sequence). The CDR3 sequence is 18 residues long. With 4 bases clipped from V and 0 bases from J, the junction kept 8 bases outside the gene matches. CDR3 sequence: CASSSVPGQGGAKNIQYF. The CDR3 region has the DNA TGTGCCAGCAGCTCCGTCCCGGGACAGGGGGGAGCCAAAAACATTCAGTACTTC.

V gene TRBV9 combines with J gene TRBJ2-7; 12 nucleotides align to TRBD1. This CDR3 region has 18 residues. Germline CDR1 reads SGDLS; CDR2 reads YYNGEE. Trimming removed 3 bases from V and 4 bases from J; junction bases left unmatched: 14. The CDR3 here is CASSAQAPGQGANYEQYF. DNA for the CDR3: TGTGCCAGCAGCGCACAAGCACCGGGACAGGGGGCTAATTACGAGCAGTACTTC.

The CDR3: CASSATPPSGRSYEQYF. Here the CDR3 DNA reads TGTGCCAGTAGTGCTACACCCCCCAGCGGGAGGAGCTACGAGCAGTACTTC. The chain is built from TRBV19 and TRBJ2-7, with TRBD2 identical over 9 bases. Germline V gene sequence: CDR1 LNHDA, CDR2 SQIVND (reference sequence). The CDR3 length is 17 residues. V was pared by 5 bases and J by 3 bases, with 14 bases of the junction left unmatched.

The rearrangement links TRBV7-2 to TRBJ1-4; the D gene is possibly TRBD1 (6 bases). V lost 5 bases and J lost 4, with 11 bases in between. The germline V gene has CDR1 SGHTA and CDR2 FQGNSA. CDR3 length: 14 amino acids. CDR3 sequence reads: CASSLGQYNEKLFF. For the CDR3, the DNA is TGTGCCAGCAGCCTCGGACAGTATAATGAAAAACTGTTTTTT.

The V call is TRBV6-5, the J call TRBJ2-1; 7 nucleotides align to TRBD1. The length of the CDR3 is 14 residues. Germline V CDR1 and CDR2: MNHEY, SVGAGI. Trimming took 5 bases from V and 6 from J; bases not matched to a gene: 7. CDR3 sequence: CASSHRGQANEQFF. The CDR3 DNA reads TGTGCCAGCAGTCACAGGGGACAAGCCAATGAGCAGTTCTTC.

The rearrangement joins TRBV5-1 to TRBJ1-4, with 8 bases matching TRBD1. Losses at the gene ends were 2 bases for V and 8 bases for J; bases not matched to a gene: 11. Germline CDR1 and CDR2: SGHRS and YFSETQ. The CDR3 is 16 amino acids. In DNA, the CDR3 is TGCGCCAGCAGCTTAAATCAGCAGGGGGCACTCGAAAAACTGTTTTTT. Its protein product is CASSLNQQGALEKLFF.

The chain combines TRBV28 with TRBJ2-5; 14 bases are a match to TRBD2. Looked up from germline, CDR1 is MDHEN and CDR2 is SYDVKM. The CDR3 loop spans 17 amino acids. V shed 6 bases, J shed 2 bases, and the junction held 8 bases outside the gene matches. The CDR3 is CASRDRTSGRPQETQYF. The CDR3 region has the DNA TGTGCCAGCAGGGATCGGACTAGCGGGAGGCCGCAAGAGACCCAGTACTTC.